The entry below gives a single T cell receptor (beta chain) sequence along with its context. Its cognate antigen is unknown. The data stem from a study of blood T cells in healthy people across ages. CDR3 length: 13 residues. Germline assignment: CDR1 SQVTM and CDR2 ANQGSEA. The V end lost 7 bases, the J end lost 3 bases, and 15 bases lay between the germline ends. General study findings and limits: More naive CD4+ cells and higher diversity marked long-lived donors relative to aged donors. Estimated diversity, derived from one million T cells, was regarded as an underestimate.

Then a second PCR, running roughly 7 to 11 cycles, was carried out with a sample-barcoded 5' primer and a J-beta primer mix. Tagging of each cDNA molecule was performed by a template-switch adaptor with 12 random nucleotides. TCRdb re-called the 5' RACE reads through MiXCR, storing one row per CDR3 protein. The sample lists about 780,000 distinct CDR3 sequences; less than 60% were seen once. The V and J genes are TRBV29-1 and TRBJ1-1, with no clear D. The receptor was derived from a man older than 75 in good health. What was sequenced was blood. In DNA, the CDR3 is TGCAGCGCCCCTGACCCGAGGGACACTGAAGCTTTCTTT. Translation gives CSAPDPRDTEAFF.